This T cell receptor beta chain came from a study of T cell changes during pregnancy in multiple sclerosis (dated by TCRdb to between 2019 and 2020). In terms of the full investigation: The study looked at changes in the T cell repertoire across pregnancy in women with multiple sclerosis.

Reading from cysteine to phenylalanine, the CDR3 counts 14 amino acids. Only CDR3 DNA is held: 42 bases, read in frame from base 1. CDR1 and CDR2 were assigned from the germline V gene (reference sequence) as SEHNR and FQNEAQ. Trimming takes 5 bases off V and 6 bases off J; junction bases not matched to a gene: 5. About this clone: Its antigen is currently not known. Base-call qualities are not available, and no considerably larger clone is one nucleotide away.

The library was obtained by the immunoSEQ multiplex PCR assay. TCRdb limited this immuneACCESS table to in-frame rearrangements with V and J called. A share of clones is missing; checked studies link under half to unresolved V genes, and the rest is unexplained. This sample is represented by more than 75,000 clones; 94% of them were singletons. The ten largest clonotypes hold 2% to 3% of the sample. Sequenced material: peripheral blood, taken in the third trimester of pregnancy. The receptor was isolated from a female donor with multiple sclerosis, enrolled in a pregnancy study. This receptor chain uses TRBV7-9 and TRBJ1-1; TRBD1 agrees with 11 junctional bases. The encoded CDR3 is CASSEDRGLSEAFF. The DNA sequence is TGTGCCAGCAGCGAGGACAGGGGGCTTTCTGAAGCTTTCTTT.